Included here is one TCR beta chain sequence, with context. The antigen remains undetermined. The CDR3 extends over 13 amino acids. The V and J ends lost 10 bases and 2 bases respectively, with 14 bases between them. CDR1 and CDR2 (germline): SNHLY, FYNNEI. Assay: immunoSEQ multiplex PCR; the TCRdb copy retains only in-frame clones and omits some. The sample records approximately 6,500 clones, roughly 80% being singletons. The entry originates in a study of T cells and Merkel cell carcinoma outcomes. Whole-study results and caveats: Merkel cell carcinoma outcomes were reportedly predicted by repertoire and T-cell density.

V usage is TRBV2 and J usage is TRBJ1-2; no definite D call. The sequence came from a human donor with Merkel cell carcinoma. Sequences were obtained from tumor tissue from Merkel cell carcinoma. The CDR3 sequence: CATSPTVNYGYTF. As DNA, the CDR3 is TGTGCCACTTCCCCTACAGTGAACTATGGCTACACCTTC.